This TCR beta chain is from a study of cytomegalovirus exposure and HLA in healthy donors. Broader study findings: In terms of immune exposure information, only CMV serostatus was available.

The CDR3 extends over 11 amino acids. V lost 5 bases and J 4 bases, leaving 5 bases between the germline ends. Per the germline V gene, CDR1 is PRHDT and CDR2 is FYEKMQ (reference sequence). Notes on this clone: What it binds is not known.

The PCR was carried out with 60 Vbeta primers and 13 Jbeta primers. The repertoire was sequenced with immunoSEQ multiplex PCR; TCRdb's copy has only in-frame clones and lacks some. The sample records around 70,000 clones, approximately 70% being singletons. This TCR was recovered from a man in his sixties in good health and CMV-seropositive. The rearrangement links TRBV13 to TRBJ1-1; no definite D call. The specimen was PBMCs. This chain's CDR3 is CASSLSTEAFF. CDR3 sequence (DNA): TGTGCCAGCAGCCTCTCCACTGAAGCTTTCTTT.